This T cell receptor beta chain was observed in a study of PD-1 blockade in classical Hodgkin lymphoma. In germline, CDR1 is SGHAT, CDR2 FQNNGV. Trimming cost V 3 bases and J 5 bases, with 11 bases left between them. The CDR3 runs 13 residues. All patients experienced relapse after autologous stem cell transplantation, and brentuximab vedotin exposure was variable. Only in-frame clones appear in the TCRdb table, and some are missing; sequencing was by immunoSEQ multiplex PCR. The data show around 8,000 clones, around four fifths seen once. V gene TRBV11-2 combines with J gene TRBJ2-7, with a tentative D call TRBD1 (6 bases). The sequence derives from a human donor with classical Hodgkin lymphoma. The source was peripheral blood mononuclear cells (PBMCs), collected at baseline. The CDR3 reads CASSFWGLHEQYF. As DNA, the CDR3 is TGTGCCAGCAGCTTCTGGGGGCTGCACGAGCAGTACTTC.